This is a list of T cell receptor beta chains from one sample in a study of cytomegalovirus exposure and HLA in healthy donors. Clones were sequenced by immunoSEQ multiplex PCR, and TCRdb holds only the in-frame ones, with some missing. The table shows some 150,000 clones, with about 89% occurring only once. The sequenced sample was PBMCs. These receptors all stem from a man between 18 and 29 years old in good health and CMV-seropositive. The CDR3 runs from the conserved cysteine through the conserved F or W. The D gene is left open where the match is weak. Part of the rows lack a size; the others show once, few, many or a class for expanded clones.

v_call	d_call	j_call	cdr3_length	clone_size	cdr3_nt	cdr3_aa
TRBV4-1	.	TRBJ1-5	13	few	TGCGCCAGCAGCCAGGACAACAATCAGCCCCAGCATTTT	CASSQDNNQPQHF
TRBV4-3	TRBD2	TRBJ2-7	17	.	TGCGCCAGCAGCCAAGGACCTGGACTAGCGGTAGGAGACGAGCAGTACTTC	CASSQGPGLAVGDEQYF
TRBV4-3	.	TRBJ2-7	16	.	TGCGCCAGCAGCCAAGACTCGAGGAGGGGGCCCTACGAGCAGTACTTC	CASSQDSRRGPYEQYF
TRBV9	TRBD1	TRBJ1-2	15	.	TGTGCCAGCAGCGTAGGTCAGGGGGTCGGCTATGGCTACACCTTC	CASSVGQGVGYGYTF
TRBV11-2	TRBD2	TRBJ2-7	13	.	TGTGCCAGCAGCTTAGATAGCCGGGAGCGGGAATCCTTC	CASSLDSRERESF
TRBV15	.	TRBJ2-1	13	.	TGTGCCACCAGCAGAGCCCACAGGGCCGGCAGATTCTTC	CATSRAHRAGRFF
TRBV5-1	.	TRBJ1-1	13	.	TGCGCCAGCAGCTTAACAGGGAACACTGAAGCTTTCTTT	CASSLTGNTEAFF
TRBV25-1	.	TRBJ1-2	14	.	TGTGCCAGCAGTGAATTGGTAGGAGTCATGGGTTACACCTTC	CASSELVGVMGYTF
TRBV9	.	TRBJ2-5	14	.	TGTGCCAGCAGCGTATCGGGGGGCGCGGAGACCCAGTACTTC	CASSVSGGAETQYF
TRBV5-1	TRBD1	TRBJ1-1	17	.	TGCGCCAGCAGCCCCTTTTTTGCCGGGACAGGCAACACTGAAGCTTTCTTT	CASSPFFAGTGNTEAFF
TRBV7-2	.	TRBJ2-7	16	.	TGTGCCAGCAGTATTCAGGCCGGAAGCTTCTCCTACGAGCAGTACTTC	CASSIQAGSFSYEQYF
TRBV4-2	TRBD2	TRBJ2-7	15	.	TGTGCCAGCAGCCAAGCGCTAGCGGGACTCTACGAGCAGTACTTC	CASSQALAGLYEQYF
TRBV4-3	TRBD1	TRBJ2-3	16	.	TGCGCCAGCAGCCAAGACATGGGACAGGGTGGAGATACGCAGTATTTT	CASSQDMGQGGDTQYF
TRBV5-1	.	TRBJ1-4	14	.	TGCGCCAGCAGCTCCCGGGCCCCGGGGGAAAAACTGTTTTTT	CASSSRAPGEKLFF
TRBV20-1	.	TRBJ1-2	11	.	TGCAGTGCTGGGGGGGGGAACGGCTACACCTTC	CSAGGGNGYTF
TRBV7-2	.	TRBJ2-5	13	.	TGTGCCAGCAGTCCCTTCGGGGAAGAGACCCAGTACTTC	CASSPFGEETQYF